Included here is one T cell receptor (beta chain) sequence, with context. This sample is drawn from a study of shared clonotypes between healthy human individuals. This CDR3 has 13 amino acids. Germline V lookup: CDR1 MNHEY, CDR2 SVGAGI. V was cut by 0 bases and J by 6 bases, with 9 bases left in between. Genomic DNA belonging to each subset was distributed in equal measure over several immunoSEQ plates. Clones were read by immunoSEQ multiplex PCR, and TCRdb kept only the in-frame ones, dropping some. The table lists approximately 740,000 clones, 80% to 95% of them singletons. Naive CD8 cells lacked CD45RO, underwent positive selection for CCR7 and left out terminally differentiated effector memory CD45RA+ cells.

Input material: naive CD8+ T cells sorted from blood. The TCR sequence derives from a young man in good health. V and J are TRBV6-5 and TRBJ2-7; maybe TRBD2 (5 bases). The CDR3: CASSYSGAAEQYF. As DNA, the CDR3 is TGTGCCAGCAGTTACTCGGGAGCGGCCGAGCAGTACTTC.